Below are 7 T cell receptor beta chains sequenced from a single sample in a study of cytomegalovirus exposure and HLA in healthy donors. The PCR used 60 Vbeta and 13 Jbeta primers. Produced via immunoSEQ multiplex PCR; TCRdb's table is partial and in-frame only. There are some 130,000 clones in the sample, with less than 2.5% held by the top ten. The sample comprised PBMCs. Every receptor here comes from a woman in her sixties or seventies in good health and CMV-seronegative.

The rearrangement uses TRBV2 and TRBJ1-2; no firm D call. The CDR3 contains 13 residues. V lost 3 bases to trimming and J lost 3 bases, with 8 bases between them. CDR1 SNHLY and CDR2 FYNNEI come from the germline V gene. This CDR3 reads CASSEAGDYGYTF. CDR3 in DNA: TGTGCCAGCAGTGAGGCCGGGGACTATGGCTACACCTTC. Variable domain in full (rest from reference TRBV2 and TRBJ1-2): EPEVTQTPSHQVTQMGQEVILRCVPISNHLYFYWYRQILGQKVEFLVSFYNNEISEKSEIFDDQFSVERPDGSNFTLKIRSTKLEDSAMYFCASSEAGDYGYTFGSGTRLTVV.

The CDR3 sequence is CASSRTSGGGGTDTQYF. The CDR3, as DNA: TGTGCCAGCAGCCGCACTAGCGGAGGAGGGGGCACAGATACGCAGTATTTT. The chain uses TRBV7-3 and TRBJ2-3; 8 bases align to TRBD2. V shed 5 bases and J 1 base; nucleotides not matched to a gene: 11. Germline assignment: CDR1 SGHTA and CDR2 FQGTGA. The CDR3 length is 17 residues.

V is TRBV7-9 and J is TRBJ1-1; D remains ambiguous. Trimming cost V 3 bases and J 0 bases, with 8 bases left between them. Germline V gene data show CDR1 as SEHNR and CDR2 as FQNEAQ (reference sequence). The CDR3 covers 14 residues. CDR3 DNA sequence: TGTGCCAGCAGCTTGGGCGGGATGAACACTGAAGCTTTCTTT. Translating gives CASSLGGMNTEAFF.

The chain is built from TRBV4-1 and TRBJ1-1; D perhaps matches TRBD1 (5 bases). Germline CDR1 reads MGHRA; CDR2 reads YSYEKL. Trimming removed 3 bases from V and 4 bases from J, with 12 bases in between. This CDR3 region has 14 residues. The CDR3 protein is CASSHRGGATEAFF. For the CDR3, the DNA is TGCGCCAGCAGCCATCGGGGGGGTGCCACTGAAGCTTTCTTT.

This chain uses TRBV2 with TRBJ1-5; a possible D gene is TRBD1 (5 bases). The V and J ends lost 8 bases and 6 bases respectively, with 17 bases between them. This CDR3 is built from 14 residues. The germline V gene encodes CDR1 SNHLY and CDR2 FYNNEI. DNA of the CDR3: TGTGCCAGCGGCGCCAGGGAGGGCACTCAGCCCCAGCATTTT. This gives the protein CASGAREGTQPQHF.

This chain links TRBV25-1 with TRBJ2-2; D ambiguous. The CDR3 contains 13 residues. CDR1 is MGHDK, CDR2 SYGVNS, per germline. V lost 6 bases and J 3 bases, leaving 8 bases between the germline ends. Here the CDR3 DNA reads TGTGCCAGCAGCACAACCGACACCGGGGAGCTGTTTTTT. Translation: CASSTTDTGELFF.

This chain connects TRBV28 to TRBJ1-6; D perhaps matches TRBD1 (5 bases). The CDR3 covers 14 residues. CDR1 MDHEN and CDR2 SYDVKM come from the germline V gene. The V end lost 7 bases, the J end lost 9 bases, and 16 bases lay between the germline ends. The CDR3 DNA follows: TGTGCCAGCACGGAAGGGGTTATTGGTTCACCCCTCCACTTT. It encodes CASTEGVIGSPLHF.